Reported below is one T cell receptor (beta chain). Its specificity is not known. The data are from a study of cytomegalovirus exposure and HLA in healthy donors. The overall study: The study placed roughly four fifths of its approximately 400 genotyped donors in the Caucasian-associated ancestry cluster.

Donors consisted of healthy bone marrow donors. Study-wide findings and caveats: The productive fraction for most TCR beta V segments was about 90% or about 30% in an earlier analysis. Of the V segments, some could not be distinguished, including TRBV6-2 and TRBV6-3, and were excluded.

The germline V gene encodes CDR1 LNHDA and CDR2 SQIVND (reference sequence). Trimming took off 7 bases at V and 6 bases at J, with 13 bases between the two ends. The CDR3 is 13 residues long. Primers for the PCR totalled 60 Vbeta and 13 Jbeta. Produced via immunoSEQ multiplex PCR; TCRdb's table is partial and in-frame only. The sample records approximately 140,000 clones, 75% to 85% being singletons. The chain links TRBV19 to TRBJ1-5; no reliable D call. The sample consisted of PBMCs. This sequence originates from a human donor in good health. DNA of the CDR3: TGTGCCAGTATTAGACGGGTCGGTCAGCCCCAGCATTTT. The encoded protein is CASIRRVGQPQHF.